The 12 T cell receptor beta chains presented below share a single source sample, sequenced in a study of blood T cell repertoires in COVID-19. TCRdb's table, derived via immunoSEQ multiplex PCR, lists solely in-frame clones and lacks some. In the table there are roughly 43,000 clones, 75% to 90% of which are singletons. Input material: peripheral blood. The receptors were gathered from a man aged 60 to 69 with active COVID-19.

The rearrangement uses TRBV7-9 and TRBJ2-3; TRBD2 agrees at 8 bases. Germline V gene lookup returns CDR1 SEHNR and CDR2 FQNEAQ (reference sequence). This CDR3 has 17 residues. V shed 8 bases and J 0 bases; nucleotides not matched to a gene: 13. The chain's CDR3 is CASEQGRTSYSTDTQYF. CDR3 DNA sequence: TGTGCCAGCGAACAGGGAAGGACTAGCTATAGCACAGATACGCAGTATTTT.

V usage is TRBV10-2 and J usage is TRBJ1-2, with unresolved D. Trimming removed 5 bases at V and 2 bases at J, with 6 bases between. Germline V gives CDR1 WSHSY, CDR2 SAAADI. The CDR3 is made up of 12 amino acids. DNA for the CDR3: TGCGCCAGCAGTCCCGCGAACTATGGCTACACCTTC. Its protein is CASSPANYGYTF.

The gene calls are TRBV28 and TRBJ2-7; 10 nucleotides align to TRBD2. The CDR3 has 18 amino acids. V dropped 3 bases and J dropped 0; count of bases not matched to a gene: 11. Germline assignment: CDR1 MDHEN and CDR2 SYDVKM. The CDR3 nucleotides are TGTGCCAGCAGTTTTCAGCGGGAGGGCCTAGCTAGCTCCTACGAGCAGTACTTC. Its protein product is CASSFQREGLASSYEQYF.

The V gene is TRBV5-3, the J gene TRBJ1-5; TRBD1 matches at 7 bases. TRBV5-3 is an open reading frame, and its role is uncertain. CDR3 length: 17 residues. V trimming: 0 bases; J trimming: 3 bases; junction bases outside the gene matches: 9. In DNA form, the CDR3 reads TGTGCCAGAAGCTTGGAGAGACAGGGCCCAAACAATCAGCCCCAGCATTTT. Amino acids: CARSLERQGPNNQPQHF.

The chain joins TRBV6-2 or TRBV6-3 to TRBJ2-3, with D unclear. CDR1 is MNHEY, CDR2 SVGEGT, per germline. V was pared by 6 bases and J by 0 bases, with 4 bases between. The CDR3 is 12 amino acids. The CDR3 here is CASSESTDTQYF. CDR3 in DNA: TGTGCCAGCAGCGAGAGCACAGATACGCAGTATTTT.

This sequence joins TRBV19 and TRBJ2-4; 12 nucleotides line up with TRBD2. CDR3 length equals 20 residues. CDR1 is LNHDA, CDR2 SQIVND, per germline (reference sequence). The V segment lost 0 bases and the J segment 0 bases; nucleotides outside the gene matches: 9. CDR3 residues: CASSIDRLAGGNIAKNIQYF. As DNA, the CDR3 is TGTGCCAGTAGTATAGATCGGCTAGCGGGAGGGAATATAGCCAAAAACATTCAGTACTTC. Variable domain in full (rest from reference TRBV19 and TRBJ2-4): DGGITQSPKYLFRKEGQNVTLSCEQNLNHDAMYWYRQDPGQGLRLIYYSQIVNDFQKGDIAEGYSVSREKKESFPLTVTSAQKNPTAFYLCASSIDRLAGGNIAKNIQYFGAGTRLSVL.

The CDR3: CAISSLAGGTDTQYF. DNA of the CDR3: TGTGCCATCAGTTCGCTAGCGGGAGGCACAGATACGCAGTATTTT. This chain joins TRBV10-3 and TRBJ2-3, with 10 bases matching TRBD2. V lost 5 bases, J lost 1 base, and 3 bases stayed unmatched. The CDR3 has 15 residues. Per germline, CDR1 ENHRY and CDR2 SYGVKD.

This clone was seen only once. The chain links TRBV7-2 to TRBJ1-2; D is ambiguous. CDR1 and CDR2 (germline): SGHTA, FQGNSA. Trimming took off 0 bases at V and 5 bases at J, with 16 bases between the two ends. The CDR3 sequence is 16 residues long. As DNA, the CDR3 is TGTGCCAGCAGCTTAGCGACGGGGAATGGAGGGTATGGCTACACCTTC. Residues: CASSLATGNGGYGYTF.

The chain uses TRBV15 and TRBJ2-1; 9 bases match TRBD1. This CDR3 spans 14 amino acids. Germline V gives CDR1 LNHNV, CDR2 YYDKDF (reference sequence). The ends lost 4 bases at V and 9 bases at J; junction bases unmatched: 7. CDR3 sequence reads: CATSMGQGGGEQFF. DNA of the CDR3: TGTGCCACCAGCATGGGACAGGGAGGCGGTGAGCAGTTCTTC. Variable domain in full (rest from reference TRBV15 and TRBJ2-1): DAMVIQNPRYQVTQFGKPVTLSCSQTLNHNVMYWYQQKSSQAPKLLFHYYDKDFNNEADTPDNFQSRRPNTSFCFLDIRSPGLGDTAMYLCATSMGQGGGEQFFGPGTRLTVL.

The chain links TRBV30 to TRBJ1-6; 10 positions agree with TRBD1. Trimming cost V 3 bases and J 6 bases; bases outside gene matches: 5. This CDR3 region has 15 residues. Germline CDR1 GTSNPN, CDR2 SVGIG (reference sequence). This chain's CDR3 is CAWSKGQGLNSPLHF. The CDR3 coding sequence is TGTGCCTGGAGCAAGGGACAGGGGCTTAATTCACCCCTCCACTTT.

CDR3 amino acids: CASSRQGSYEQYF. The CDR3 DNA is TGTGCCAGCAGCCGCCAGGGTTCCTACGAGCAGTACTTC. The gene calls are TRBV2 and TRBJ2-7; D perhaps matches TRBD1 (5 bases). V was pared by 6 bases and J by 1 base, with 10 bases between. The CDR3 loop spans 13 amino acids. Germline V gene lookup returns CDR1 SNHLY and CDR2 FYNNEI. The full variable domain, with the rest looked up from reference TRBV2 and TRBJ2-7, is EPEVTQTPSHQVTQMGQEVILRCVPISNHLYFYWYRQILGQKVEFLVSFYNNEISEKSEIFDDQFSVERPDGSNFTLKIRSTKLEDSAMYFCASSRQGSYEQYFGPGTRLTVT.

CDR3: CASSQIRVVDTGELFF. CDR3 in DNA: TGTGCCAGCAGCCAAATCAGGGTAGTGGACACCGGGGAGCTGTTTTTT. The chain uses TRBV14 and TRBJ2-2; tentative D call: TRBD1 (5 bases). Germline CDR1 reads SGHDN; CDR2 reads FVKESK. V was trimmed by 2 bases and J by 3 bases, leaving 13 bases between them. The CDR3 contains 16 residues.